This T cell receptor (beta chain) is from a study of regulatory T cells in long-lasting Graves disease. For the study at large: Newly diagnosed Graves' patients had under 3 months of antithyroid drugs.

Libraries of TCR beta came from iRepertoire HTBI primers plus Arm-PCR of CDR3 regions. Using its own MiXCR run on the multiplex PCR reads, TCRdb lists one record per CDR3 protein. This table has roughly 500,000 distinct CDR3 sequences, about 13% appearing once. As for time point: newly diagnosed GD, antithyroid drugs for less than 3 months. After RNA was extracted from PBMCs, the TCR library was made from it. An endocrinology department in Xi'an, China, recruited the patients. Ten or more counts support this clonotype. The CDR3 has 12 residues. Germline CDR1 reads GTSNPN; CDR2 reads SVGIG (reference sequence). The same data also went into a second study, on T cells in Graves' hyperthyroidism and ophthalmopathy. That study reports: A lack of ophthalmopathy progression within 18 months defined stable Graves' hyperthyroidism.

The origin of this receptor is a man aged 30 to 39 with Graves disease. The chain employs TRBV30 and TRBJ2-1; D possibly uses TRBD1 or TRBD2 (6 bases each). The J call may be faulty, since TRBJ2-5 better matches the DNA end. Sequences were derived from peripheral blood mononuclear cells (PBMCs), sampled at new diagnosis, from a patient treated with antithyroid drugs. CDR3 amino acids: CAWSWGRGTQYF. CDR3 nucleotide sequence: TGTGCCTGGAGTTGGGGGCGGGGTACCCAGTACTTC.